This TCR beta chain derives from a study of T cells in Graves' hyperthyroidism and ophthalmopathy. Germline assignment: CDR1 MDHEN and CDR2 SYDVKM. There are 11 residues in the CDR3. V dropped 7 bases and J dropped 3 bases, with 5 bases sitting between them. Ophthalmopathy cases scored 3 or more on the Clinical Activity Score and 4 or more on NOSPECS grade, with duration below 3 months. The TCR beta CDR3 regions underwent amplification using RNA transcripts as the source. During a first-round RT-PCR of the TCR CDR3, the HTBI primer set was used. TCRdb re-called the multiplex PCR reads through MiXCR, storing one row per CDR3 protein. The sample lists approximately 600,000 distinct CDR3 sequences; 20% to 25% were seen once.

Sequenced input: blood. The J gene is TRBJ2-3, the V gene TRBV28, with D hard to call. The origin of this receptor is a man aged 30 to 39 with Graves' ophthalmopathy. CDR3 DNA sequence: TGTGCCAGCATAGGTACAGATACGCAGTATTTT. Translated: CASIGTDTQYF. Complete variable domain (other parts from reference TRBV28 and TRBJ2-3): DVKVTQSSRYLVKRTGEKVFLECVQDMDHENMFWYRQDPGLGLRLIYFSYDVKMKEKGDIPEGYSVSREKKERFSLILESASTNQTSMYLCASIGTDTQYFGPGTRLTVL.